Each of the 10 T cell receptor beta chains below was sequenced from the same sample in a study of shared clonotypes between healthy human individuals. Some clones are missing from TCRdb's copy, which holds only in-frame ones; the method was immunoSEQ multiplex PCR. The sample has about 490,000 clones, over 70% seen once; the top ten hold roughly 12%. Material for sequencing was PBMCs. These receptors all come from a woman aged 40-49 years in good health. Some clones in this sample may be carry-over from other donors' samples.

V is TRBV28 and J is TRBJ2-7, with 11 bases aligning to TRBD2. After removal of 6 bases from V and 6 bases from J, the junction contained 10 bases not matched to a gene. The CDR3 loop spans 15 amino acids. CDR1 and CDR2 from the germline V gene are MDHEN and SYDVKM. The CDR3 here is CASRTLAGEFLEQYF. CDR3 DNA sequence: TGTGCCAGCAGAACACTAGCGGGAGAGTTTCTCGAGCAGTACTTC.

The J gene is TRBJ1-5, the V gene TRBV30, with D unclear. This CDR3 contains 12 residues. Between the trimmed V and J ends, which lost 0 bases and 6 bases, there was a span of 6 bases. Germline CDR1 GTSNPN, CDR2 SVGIG (reference sequence). Written as DNA, the CDR3 is TGTGCCTGGAGTGTACGTTCTCAGCCCCAGCATTTT. Its translation: CAWSVRSQPQHF.

This rearrangement joins TRBV20-1 to TRBJ1-4; no definite D call. Germline-derived CDR1 and CDR2 are DFQATT and SNEGSKA (reference sequence). The CDR3 loop spans 11 amino acids. V was trimmed by 6 bases and J by 5 bases, leaving 7 bases between them. Written as DNA, the CDR3 is TGCAGTGCGCAGCAGAATGAAAAACTGTTTTTT. This codes for CSAQQNEKLFF.

The J gene is TRBJ2-4, the V gene TRBV11-2, with D possibly TRBD2 on 5 matching bases. Trimming took off 5 bases at V and 13 bases at J, with 12 bases between the two ends. The CDR3 has 11 residues. Germline CDR1 and CDR2: SGHAT and FQNNGV. The CDR3 loop is CASSQSGLQYF. The DNA for the CDR3 is TGTGCCAGCAGCCAGTCAGGACTCCAGTACTTC.

This clone has at least ten counts. This sample also contains other DNA sequences that code for the same CDR3. The chain carries TRBV9 and TRBJ2-1; 9 bases are a match to TRBD2. V gave up 2 bases and J gave up 8 bases; unmatched junction bases: 5. This CDR3 comprises 14 residues. Germline V gives CDR1 SGDLS, CDR2 YYNGEE. The CDR3 reads CASSVSGRRDEQFF. Here the CDR3 DNA reads TGTGCCAGCAGCGTGAGCGGGAGGAGGGATGAGCAGTTCTTC.

The chain combines TRBV15 with TRBJ2-1; 13 bases fit TRBD2. The germline CDR1 and CDR2 sequences are LNHNV and YYDKDF (reference sequence). The CDR3 totals 19 residues. With V trimmed by 5 bases and J by 10 bases, 20 bases remained unmatched. In DNA, the CDR3 is TGTGCCACCAGCTCCCGCACAGGGGCCGGGACTAGCGGGATGGGGGAGCAGTTCTTC. Translating gives CATSSRTGAGTSGMGEQFF.

As regards this clone: A far more abundant clone sits one base away, making this likely a read error. This likely comes from a read error, as the CDR3 has no conserved phenylalanine or tryptophan at its end. This chain connects TRBV7-9 to TRBJ1-3; a possible D gene is TRBD1 (5 bases). The CDR3 has 14 amino acids. The V gene's germline CDR1 is SEHNR and CDR2 FQNEAQ (reference sequence). Trimming removed 4 bases from V and 0 bases from J, with 7 bases in between. In DNA form, the CDR3 reads TGTGCCAGCAGCTCGGGACTCTCTGGAAACACCATATATTCT. Amino acids: CASSSGLSGNTIYS.

This clone was seen a handful of times. A far larger clone lies a single base away; this is likely a read error. The same CDR3 is also encoded by other DNA sequences in this sample. CDR3 amino acids: CASSLVENTEAFF. The DNA of the CDR3 is TGTGCCAGCAGCTTAGTTGAGAATACTGAAGCTTTCTTT. The rearrangement uses TRBV11-3 and TRBJ1-1; no firm D call. The CDR3 totals 13 residues. Germline V gene lookup returns CDR1 SGHNT and CDR2 YENEEA. V gave up 1 base and J gave up 5 bases, with 8 bases separating them.

The chain combines TRBV5-6 with TRBJ2-3; TRBD1 agrees at 9 bases. V gave up 4 bases and J gave up 1 base; unmatched junction bases: 7. The CDR3 length is 16 residues. Germline CDR1 is SGHDT and CDR2 is YYEEEE. The CDR3 spells CASSGYRGLGTDTQYF. The CDR3 DNA reads as TGTGCCAGCAGCGGGTACAGGGGGCTTGGCACAGATACGCAGTATTTT.

The chain combines TRBV2 with TRBJ2-1; D not certain. Germline loops: CDR1 SNHLY, CDR2 FYNNEI. CDR3 length: 11 residues. V gave up 8 bases and J gave up 4 bases, with 6 bases separating them. CDR3 amino acids: CASQEYNEQFF. The CDR3 DNA reads TGTGCCAGCCAGGAGTACAATGAGCAGTTCTTC.